These 8 T cell receptor beta chains came from one sample sequenced in a study of T cell responses to AZD1222 COVID-19 vaccine. Clones were read by immunoSEQ multiplex PCR, and TCRdb kept only the in-frame ones, dropping some. The table has about 220,000 clones, more than 85% seen once. This material consisted of peripheral blood, taken on day 0 of MenACWY control vaccination. All receptors come from an adult in good health.

This chain links TRBV7-9 with TRBJ2-3; D may be TRBD1 (7 bases). Trimming stripped 1 base from V and 2 bases from J, with 13 bases between. Germline V gene lookup returns CDR1 SEHNR and CDR2 FQNEAQ (reference sequence). This CDR3 has 16 residues. For the CDR3, the DNA is TGTGCCAGCAGCTTAGGGTCCAGGGGGGACACAGATACGCAGTATTTT. Translated: CASSLGSRGDTDTQYF.

The chain carries TRBV30 and TRBJ1-3; D is perhaps TRBD1 (5 bases). The germline V gene has CDR1 GTSNPN and CDR2 SVGIG (reference sequence). There are 18 residues in the CDR3. Trimming removed 3 bases from V and 0 bases from J, with 21 bases in between. The CDR3: CAWSRSWGSSLSGNTIYF. The DNA of the CDR3 is TGTGCCTGGAGCAGAAGCTGGGGGAGTTCCCTCTCTGGAAACACCATATATTTT.

This clone was seen only once. The V call is TRBV27, the J call TRBJ1-1, with 8 bases lining up with TRBD1. The ends lost 7 bases at V and 4 bases at J; junction bases unmatched: 11. The germline V gene encodes CDR1 MNHEY and CDR2 SMNVEV (reference sequence). CDR3 length: 15 amino acids. Written as DNA, the CDR3 is TGTGCCAGCATCTTGGACAGGGCGACTGGCACTGAAGCTTTCTTT. This translates into CASILDRATGTEAFF.

This clone is a singleton in its sample. The chain joins TRBV18 to TRBJ1-2; D remains ambiguous. Germline loops: CDR1 KGHSH, CDR2 LQKENI. The length of the CDR3 is 18 residues. With 1 base removed from V and 3 bases from J, the gap between germline ends came to 21 bases. The CDR3 DNA reads TGTGCCAGCTCACCACTCCCGTCTTCGTCAGCGGGCCACTATGGCTACACCTTC. It translates to CASSPLPSSSAGHYGYTF.

This clone came up a few times. The chain uses TRBV15 and TRBJ1-2; D ambiguous. Trimming stripped 0 bases from V and 2 bases from J, with 7 bases between. Germline-derived CDR1 and CDR2 are LNHNV and YYDKDF (reference sequence). This CDR3 is built from 14 residues. The CDR3 coding sequence is TGTGCCACCAGCAGAGATAAGGGCAACTATGGCTACACCTTC. Its protein is CATSRDKGNYGYTF.

The chain carries TRBV7-9 and TRBJ1-1; D unresolved. V lost 5 bases and J lost 1, with 14 bases in between. CDR3 length equals 15 residues. Germline V gene data show CDR1 as SEHNR and CDR2 as FQNEAQ (reference sequence). The CDR3 loop reads CASSLMSGGNTEAFF. In DNA form, the CDR3 reads TGTGCCAGCAGCCTAATGTCCGGAGGGAACACTGAAGCTTTCTTT.

The chain links TRBV7-8 to TRBJ2-7; D may be TRBD1 or TRBD2 (5 bases each). CDR3 size: 15 residues. V lost 5 bases to trimming and J lost 1 base, with 15 bases between them. Germline V CDR1 and CDR2: SGHVS, FQNEAQ. CDR3 protein: CASSPMGRLSYEQYF. The CDR3 bases are TGTGCCAGCAGCCCGATGGGACGGCTATCCTACGAGCAGTACTTC.

The chain carries TRBV27 and TRBJ1-1, with 7 bases identical to TRBD1. CDR3 length equals 13 residues. V lost 5 bases and J lost 11; bases outside the gene matches: 11. Per germline, CDR1 MNHEY and CDR2 SMNVEV (reference sequence). CDR3 DNA sequence: TGTGCCAGCAGTAAATATGACAGGGAGAAGGCTTTCTTT. Its translation: CASSKYDREKAFF.